The T cell receptor (beta chain) under discussion was sequenced for a study of T-cell memory formation after mild COVID-19. As to this clonotype: Antigen specificity is unknown.

Per the germline V gene, CDR1 is SGHRS and CDR2 is YFSETQ. V lost 2 bases and J lost 2, with 11 bases in between. CDR3 length equals 15 residues. General study findings and limits: Balance between CD4 and CD8 was seen in clones contracting day 15 to 85, and a CD4+ lean was seen in later expanders. Mainly in CM and EM were contracting CD4+ clones; CD8+ were in EMRA.

Constant-segment-primed 5'RACE gave TCR alpha and TCR beta cDNA libraries with sample barcodes and UMIs. TCRdb used MiXCR to reprocess the 5' RACE reads, holding one entry per CDR3 protein. The table records about 160,000 distinct CDR3 sequences, about 28% of them present only once. The genes are TRBV5-1 and TRBJ2-1; the D gene is possibly TRBD2 (5 bases). This TCR came from an adult woman who had mild COVID-19 (a few samples of this study predate the infection). Cell type and time point are not known. The sample consisted of PBMCs or a T cell subset sorted from them (not recorded which). CDR3 in DNA: TGCGCCAGCAGCTTCTCGGAGGCCCCCTACAATGAGCAGTTCTTC. The encoded protein is CASSFSEAPYNEQFF. The entire variable domain, with the rest obtained from reference TRBV5-1 and TRBJ2-1, is as follows: KAGVTQTPRYLIKTRGQQVTLSCSPISGHRSVSWYQQTPGQGLQFLFEYFSETQRNKGNFPGRFSGRQFSNSRSEMNVSTLELGDSALYLCASSFSEAPYNEQFFGPGTRLTVL.